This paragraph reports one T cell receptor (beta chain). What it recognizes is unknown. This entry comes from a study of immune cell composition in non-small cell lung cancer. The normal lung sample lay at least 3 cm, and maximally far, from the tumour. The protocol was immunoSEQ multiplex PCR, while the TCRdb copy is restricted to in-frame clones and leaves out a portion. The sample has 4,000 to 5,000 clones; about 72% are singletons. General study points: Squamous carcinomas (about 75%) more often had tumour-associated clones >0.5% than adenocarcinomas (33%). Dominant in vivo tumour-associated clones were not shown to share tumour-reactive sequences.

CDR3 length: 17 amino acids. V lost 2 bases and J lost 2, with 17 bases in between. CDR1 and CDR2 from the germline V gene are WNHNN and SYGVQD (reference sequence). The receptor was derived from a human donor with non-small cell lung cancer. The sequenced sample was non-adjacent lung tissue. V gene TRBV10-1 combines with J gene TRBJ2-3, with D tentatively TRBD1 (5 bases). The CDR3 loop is CASSEGAQLHHTDTQYF. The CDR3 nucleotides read TGCGCCAGCAGTGAGGGGGCTCAACTACACCACACAGATACGCAGTATTTT.